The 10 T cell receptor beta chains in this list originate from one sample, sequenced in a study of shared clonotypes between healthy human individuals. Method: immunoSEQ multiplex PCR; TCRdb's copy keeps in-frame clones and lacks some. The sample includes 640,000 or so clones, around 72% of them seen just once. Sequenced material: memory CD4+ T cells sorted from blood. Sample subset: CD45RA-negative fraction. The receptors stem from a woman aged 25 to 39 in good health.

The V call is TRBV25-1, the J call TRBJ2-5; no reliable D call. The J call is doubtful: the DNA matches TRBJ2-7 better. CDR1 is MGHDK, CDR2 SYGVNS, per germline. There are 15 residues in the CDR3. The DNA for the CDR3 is TGTGCCAGCAGCTCGGGCTACCGTGGCGGCTACGAGCAGTACTTC. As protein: CASSSGYRGGYEQYF.

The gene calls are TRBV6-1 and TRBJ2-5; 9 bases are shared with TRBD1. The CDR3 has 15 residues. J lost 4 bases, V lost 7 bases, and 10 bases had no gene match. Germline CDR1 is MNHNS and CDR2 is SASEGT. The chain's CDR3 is CASNKGTGGAETQYF. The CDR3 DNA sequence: TGTGCCAGCAACAAGGGTACAGGGGGCGCAGAGACCCAGTACTTC.

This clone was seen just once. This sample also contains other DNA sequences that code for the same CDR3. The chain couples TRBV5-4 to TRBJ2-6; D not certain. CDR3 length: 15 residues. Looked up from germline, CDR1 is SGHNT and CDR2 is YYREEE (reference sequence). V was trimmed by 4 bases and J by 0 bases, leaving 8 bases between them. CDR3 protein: CASSLGGSGANVLTF. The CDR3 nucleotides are TGTGCCAGCAGCCTTGGTGGCTCTGGGGCCAACGTCCTGACTTTC.

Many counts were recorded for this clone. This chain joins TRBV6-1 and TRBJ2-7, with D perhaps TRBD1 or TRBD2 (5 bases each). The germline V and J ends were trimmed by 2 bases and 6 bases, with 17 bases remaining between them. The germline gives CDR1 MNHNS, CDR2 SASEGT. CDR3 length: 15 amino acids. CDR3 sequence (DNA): TGTGCCAGCAGTGAATGGAAGGATTGGGGGAGCGAGCAGTACTTC. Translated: CASSEWKDWGSEQYF.

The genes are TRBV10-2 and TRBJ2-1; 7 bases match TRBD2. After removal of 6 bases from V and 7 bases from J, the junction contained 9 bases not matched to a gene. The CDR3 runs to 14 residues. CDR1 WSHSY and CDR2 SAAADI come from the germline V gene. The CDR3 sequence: CASSFAGEGNEQFF. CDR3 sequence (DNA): TGCGCCAGCAGCTTTGCGGGAGAGGGTAATGAGCAGTTCTTC.

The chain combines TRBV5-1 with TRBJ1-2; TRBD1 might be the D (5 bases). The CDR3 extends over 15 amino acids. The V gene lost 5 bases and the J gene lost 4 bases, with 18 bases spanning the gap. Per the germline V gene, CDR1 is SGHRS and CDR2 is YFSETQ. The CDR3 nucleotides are TGCGCCAGCAGGTCCCTGTGGCAGGGCACCTATGGCTACACCTTC. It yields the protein CASRSLWQGTYGYTF.

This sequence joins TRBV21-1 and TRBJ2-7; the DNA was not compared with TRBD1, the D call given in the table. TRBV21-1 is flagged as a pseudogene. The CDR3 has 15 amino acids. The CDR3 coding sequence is TGTGCCAGCAGCGGCCCCGGGACAGACTCCTACGAGCAGTACTTC. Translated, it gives CASSGPGTDSYEQYF.

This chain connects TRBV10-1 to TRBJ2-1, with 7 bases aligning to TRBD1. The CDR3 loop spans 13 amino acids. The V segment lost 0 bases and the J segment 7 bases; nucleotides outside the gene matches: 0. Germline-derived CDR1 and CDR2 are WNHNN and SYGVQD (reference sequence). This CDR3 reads CASSESDRNEQFF. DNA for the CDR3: TGCGCCAGCAGTGAGTCGGACAGGAATGAGCAGTTCTTC.

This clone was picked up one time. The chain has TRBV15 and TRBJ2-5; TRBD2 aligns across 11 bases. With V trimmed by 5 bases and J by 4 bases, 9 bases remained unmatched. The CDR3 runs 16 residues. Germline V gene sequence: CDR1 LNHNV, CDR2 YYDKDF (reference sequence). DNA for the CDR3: TGTGCCACCAGCGGTAGTCGACTAGCGGGAATAGAGACCCAGTACTTC. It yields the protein CATSGSRLAGIETQYF.

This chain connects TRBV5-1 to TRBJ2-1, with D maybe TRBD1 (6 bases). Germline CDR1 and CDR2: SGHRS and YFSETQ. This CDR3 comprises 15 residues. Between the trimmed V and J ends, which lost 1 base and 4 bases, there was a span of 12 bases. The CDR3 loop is CASSLFQGRYNEQFF. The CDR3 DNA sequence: TGCGCCAGCAGCTTGTTTCAGGGGCGGTACAATGAGCAGTTCTTC.